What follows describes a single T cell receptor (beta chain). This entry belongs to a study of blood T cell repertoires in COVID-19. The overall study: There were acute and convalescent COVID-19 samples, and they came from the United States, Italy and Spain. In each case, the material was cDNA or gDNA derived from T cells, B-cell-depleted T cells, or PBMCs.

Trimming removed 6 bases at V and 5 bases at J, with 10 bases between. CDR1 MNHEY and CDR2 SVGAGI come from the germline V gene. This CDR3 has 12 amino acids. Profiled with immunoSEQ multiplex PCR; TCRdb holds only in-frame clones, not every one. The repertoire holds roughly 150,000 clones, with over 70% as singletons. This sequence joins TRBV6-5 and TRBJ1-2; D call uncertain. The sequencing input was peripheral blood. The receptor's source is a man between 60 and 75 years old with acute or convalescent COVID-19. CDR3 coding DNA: TGTGCCAGCAGGCAACAAGCGTATGGCTACACCTTC. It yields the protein CASRQQAYGYTF.